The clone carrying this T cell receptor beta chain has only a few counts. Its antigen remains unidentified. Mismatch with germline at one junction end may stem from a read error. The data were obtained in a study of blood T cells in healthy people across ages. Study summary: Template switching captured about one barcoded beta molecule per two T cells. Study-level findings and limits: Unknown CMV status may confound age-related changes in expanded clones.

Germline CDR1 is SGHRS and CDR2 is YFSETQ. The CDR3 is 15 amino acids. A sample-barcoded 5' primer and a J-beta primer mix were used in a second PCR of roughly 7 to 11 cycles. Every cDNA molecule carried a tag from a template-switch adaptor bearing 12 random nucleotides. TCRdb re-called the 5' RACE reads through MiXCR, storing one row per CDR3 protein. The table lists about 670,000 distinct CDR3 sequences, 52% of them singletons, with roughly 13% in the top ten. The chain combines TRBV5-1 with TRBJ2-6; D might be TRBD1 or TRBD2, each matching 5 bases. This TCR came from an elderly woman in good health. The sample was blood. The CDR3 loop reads CASVVGGAGANVLTF. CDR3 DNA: TGCGCCAGCGTAGTTGGGGGAGCTGGGGCCAACGTCCTGACTTTT.